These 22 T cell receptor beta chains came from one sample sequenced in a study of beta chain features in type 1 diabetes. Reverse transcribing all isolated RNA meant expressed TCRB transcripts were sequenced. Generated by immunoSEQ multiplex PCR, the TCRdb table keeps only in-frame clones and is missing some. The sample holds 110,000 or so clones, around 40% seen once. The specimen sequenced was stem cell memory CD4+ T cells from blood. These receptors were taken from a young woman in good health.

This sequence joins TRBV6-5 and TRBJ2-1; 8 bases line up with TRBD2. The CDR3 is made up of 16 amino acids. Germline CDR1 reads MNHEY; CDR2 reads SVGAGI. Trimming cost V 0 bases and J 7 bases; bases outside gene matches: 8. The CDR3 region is CASSYSIAGGWNEQFF. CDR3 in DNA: TGTGCCAGCAGTTACTCGATCGCGGGAGGTTGGAATGAGCAGTTCTTC.

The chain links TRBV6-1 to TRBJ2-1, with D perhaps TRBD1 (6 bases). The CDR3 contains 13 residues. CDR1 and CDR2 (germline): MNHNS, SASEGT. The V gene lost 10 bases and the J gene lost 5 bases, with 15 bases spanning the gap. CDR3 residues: CATRAGENNEQFF. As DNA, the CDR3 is TGTGCCACTCGAGCAGGGGAGAACAATGAGCAGTTCTTC.

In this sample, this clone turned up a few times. The CDR3 region has the DNA TGTGCCAGCAGCCCCAGTCAGGGTCCGACCGGGGAGCTGTTTTTT. Translating gives CASSPSQGPTGELFF. The chain carries TRBV7-3 and TRBJ2-2; D possibly corresponds to TRBD1 (5 bases). V gave up 5 bases and J gave up 5 bases, with 15 bases separating them. Per the germline V gene, CDR1 is SGHTA and CDR2 is FQGTGA. This CDR3 contains 15 residues.

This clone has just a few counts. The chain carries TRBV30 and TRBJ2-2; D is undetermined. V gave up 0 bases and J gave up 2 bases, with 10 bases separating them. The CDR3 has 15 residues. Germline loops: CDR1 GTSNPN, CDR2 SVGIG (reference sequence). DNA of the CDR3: TGTGCCTGGAGTGTTCTAGTTGTAAACACCGGGGAGCTGTTTTTT. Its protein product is CAWSVLVVNTGELFF.

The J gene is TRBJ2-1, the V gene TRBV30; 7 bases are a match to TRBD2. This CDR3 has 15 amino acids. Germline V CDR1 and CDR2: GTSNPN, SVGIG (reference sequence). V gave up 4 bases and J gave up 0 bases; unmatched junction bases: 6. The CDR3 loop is CAWNPTSSSYNEQFF. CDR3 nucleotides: TGTGCCTGGAACCCGACTAGCAGCTCCTACAATGAGCAGTTCTTC.

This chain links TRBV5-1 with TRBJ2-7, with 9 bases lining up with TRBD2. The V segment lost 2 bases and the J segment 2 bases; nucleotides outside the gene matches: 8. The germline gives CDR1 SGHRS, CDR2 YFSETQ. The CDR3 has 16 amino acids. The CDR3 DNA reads TGCGCCAGCAGCTTCCTGTACCCTAGCGGGGCCTACGAGCAGTACTTC. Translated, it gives CASSFLYPSGAYEQYF. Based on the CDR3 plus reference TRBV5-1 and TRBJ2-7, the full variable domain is KAGVTQTPRYLIKTRGQQVTLSCSPISGHRSVSWYQQTPGQGLQFLFEYFSETQRNKGNFPGRFSGRQFSNSRSEMNVSTLELGDSALYLCASSFLYPSGAYEQYFGPGTRLTVT.

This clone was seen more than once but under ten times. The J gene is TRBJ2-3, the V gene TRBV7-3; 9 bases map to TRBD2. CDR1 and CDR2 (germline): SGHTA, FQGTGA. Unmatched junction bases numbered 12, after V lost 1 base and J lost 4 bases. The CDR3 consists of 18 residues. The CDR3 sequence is CASSLIYTGGRVSDTQYF. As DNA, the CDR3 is TGTGCCAGCAGCTTAATTTACACCGGCGGGAGGGTTTCAGATACGCAGTATTTT.

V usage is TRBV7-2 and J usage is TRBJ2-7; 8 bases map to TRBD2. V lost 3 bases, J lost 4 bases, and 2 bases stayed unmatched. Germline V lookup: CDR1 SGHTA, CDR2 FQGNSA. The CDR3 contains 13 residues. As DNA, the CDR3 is TGTGCCAGCAGCTTTAGCGGGGTTTACGAGCAGTACTTC. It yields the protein CASSFSGVYEQYF.

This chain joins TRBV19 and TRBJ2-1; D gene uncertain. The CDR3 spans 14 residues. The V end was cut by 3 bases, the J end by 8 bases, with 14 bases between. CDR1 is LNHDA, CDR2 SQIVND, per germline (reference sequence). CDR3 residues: CASSMLTRTDEQFF. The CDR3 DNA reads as TGTGCCAGTAGTATGCTCACCAGAACCGATGAGCAGTTCTTC.

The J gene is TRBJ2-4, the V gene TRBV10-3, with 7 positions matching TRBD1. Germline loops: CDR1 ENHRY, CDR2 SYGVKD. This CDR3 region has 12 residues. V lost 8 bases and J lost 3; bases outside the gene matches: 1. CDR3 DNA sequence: TGTGCCATCGGGACAGTCAAAAACATTCAGTACTTC. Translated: CAIGTVKNIQYF.

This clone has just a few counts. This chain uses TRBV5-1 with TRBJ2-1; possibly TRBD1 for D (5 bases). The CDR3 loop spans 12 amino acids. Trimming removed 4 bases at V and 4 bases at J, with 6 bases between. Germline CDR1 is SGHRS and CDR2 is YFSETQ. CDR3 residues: CASSQGYNEQFF. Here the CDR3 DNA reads TGCGCCAGCAGCCAGGGATACAATGAGCAGTTCTTC.

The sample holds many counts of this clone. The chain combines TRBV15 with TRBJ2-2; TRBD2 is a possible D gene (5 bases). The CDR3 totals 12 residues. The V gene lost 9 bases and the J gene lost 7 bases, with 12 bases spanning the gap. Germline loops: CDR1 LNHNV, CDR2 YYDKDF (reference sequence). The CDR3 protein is CATRAPGGELFF. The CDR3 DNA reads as TGTGCCACGAGGGCCCCGGGCGGGGAGCTGTTTTTT.

For the CDR3, the DNA is TGTGCCAGCAGGCGACAGGGTGGCTCTGGGGCCAACGTCCTGACTTTC. Amino acid sequence: CASRRQGGSGANVLTF. The rearrangement joins TRBV28 to TRBJ2-6; TRBD1 matches at 7 bases. The CDR3 runs to 16 residues. J lost 0 bases, V lost 6 bases, and 5 bases had no gene match. Germline V gene lookup returns CDR1 MDHEN and CDR2 SYDVKM.

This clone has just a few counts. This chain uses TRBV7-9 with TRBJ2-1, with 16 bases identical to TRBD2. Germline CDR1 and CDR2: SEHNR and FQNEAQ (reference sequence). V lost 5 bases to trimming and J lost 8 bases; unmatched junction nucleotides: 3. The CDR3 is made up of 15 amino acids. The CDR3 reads CASSAGLAGGHEQFF. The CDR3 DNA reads TGTGCCAGCAGCGCGGGACTAGCGGGAGGGCATGAGCAGTTCTTC.

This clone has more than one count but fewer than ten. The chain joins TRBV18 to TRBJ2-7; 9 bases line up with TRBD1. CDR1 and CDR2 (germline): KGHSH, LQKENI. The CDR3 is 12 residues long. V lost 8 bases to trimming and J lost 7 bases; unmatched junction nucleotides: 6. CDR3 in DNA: TGTGCCAGCACAGGGGGCGTTTGGGAGCAGTACTTC. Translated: CASTGGVWEQYF.

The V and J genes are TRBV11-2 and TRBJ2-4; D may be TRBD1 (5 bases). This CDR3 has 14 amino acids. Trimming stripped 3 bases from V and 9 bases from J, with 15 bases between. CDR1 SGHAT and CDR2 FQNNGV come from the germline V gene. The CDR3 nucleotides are TGTGCCAGCAGCTTCCTTCAGGGTTCGGGCATTCAGTACTTC. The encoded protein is CASSFLQGSGIQYF.

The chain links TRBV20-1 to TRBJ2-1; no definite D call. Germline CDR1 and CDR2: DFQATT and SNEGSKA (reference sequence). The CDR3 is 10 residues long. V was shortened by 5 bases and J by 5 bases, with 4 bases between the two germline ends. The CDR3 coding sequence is TGCAGTGCTGCGAACAATGAGCAGTTCTTC. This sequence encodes CSAANNEQFF.

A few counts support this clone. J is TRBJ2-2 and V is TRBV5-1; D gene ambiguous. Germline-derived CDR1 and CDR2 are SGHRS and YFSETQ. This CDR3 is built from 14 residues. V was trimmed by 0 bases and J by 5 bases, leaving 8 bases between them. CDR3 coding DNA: TGCGCCAGCAGCTTGGCTAGTCAGACCGGGGAGCTGTTTTTT. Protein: CASSLASQTGELFF.

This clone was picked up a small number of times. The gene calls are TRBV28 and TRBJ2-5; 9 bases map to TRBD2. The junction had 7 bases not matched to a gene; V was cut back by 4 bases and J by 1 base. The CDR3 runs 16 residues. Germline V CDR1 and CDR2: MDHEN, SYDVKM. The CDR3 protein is CASSSAGAGGQETQYF. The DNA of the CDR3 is TGTGCCAGCAGTTCCGCGGGAGCGGGAGGCCAAGAGACCCAGTACTTC.

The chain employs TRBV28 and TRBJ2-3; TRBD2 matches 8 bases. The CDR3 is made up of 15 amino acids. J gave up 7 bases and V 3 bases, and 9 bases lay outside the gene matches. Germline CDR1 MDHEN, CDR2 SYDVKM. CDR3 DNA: TGTGCCAGCAGTTTGGCTAGCGGGTGGCGGCATACGCAGTATTTT. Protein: CASSLASGWRHTQYF. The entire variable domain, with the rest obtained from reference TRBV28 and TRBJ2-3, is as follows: DVKVTQSSRYLVKRTGEKVFLECVQDMDHENMFWYRQDPGLGLRLIYFSYDVKMKEKGDIPEGYSVSREKKERFSLILESASTNQTSMYLCASSLASGWRHTQYFGPGTRLTVL.

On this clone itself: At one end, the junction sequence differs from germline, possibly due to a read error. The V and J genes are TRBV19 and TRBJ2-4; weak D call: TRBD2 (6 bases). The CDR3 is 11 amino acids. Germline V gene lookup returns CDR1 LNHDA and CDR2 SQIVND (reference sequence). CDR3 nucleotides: TGTGCCAGTAGTTCGGGACTTCTACAGGACTTC. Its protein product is CASSSGLLQDF.

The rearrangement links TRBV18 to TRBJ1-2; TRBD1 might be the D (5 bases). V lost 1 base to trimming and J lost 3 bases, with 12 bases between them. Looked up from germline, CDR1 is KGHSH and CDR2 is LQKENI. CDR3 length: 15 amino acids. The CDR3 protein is CASSPLRGSDYGYTF. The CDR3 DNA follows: TGTGCCAGCTCACCACTGCGGGGGTCGGACTATGGCTACACCTTC. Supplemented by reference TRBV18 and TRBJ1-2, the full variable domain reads NAGVMQNPRHLVRRRGQEARLRCSPMKGHSHVYWYRQLPEEGLKFMVYLQKENIIDESGMPKERFSAEFPKEGPSILRIQQVVRGDSAAYFCASSPLRGSDYGYTFGSGTRLTVV.